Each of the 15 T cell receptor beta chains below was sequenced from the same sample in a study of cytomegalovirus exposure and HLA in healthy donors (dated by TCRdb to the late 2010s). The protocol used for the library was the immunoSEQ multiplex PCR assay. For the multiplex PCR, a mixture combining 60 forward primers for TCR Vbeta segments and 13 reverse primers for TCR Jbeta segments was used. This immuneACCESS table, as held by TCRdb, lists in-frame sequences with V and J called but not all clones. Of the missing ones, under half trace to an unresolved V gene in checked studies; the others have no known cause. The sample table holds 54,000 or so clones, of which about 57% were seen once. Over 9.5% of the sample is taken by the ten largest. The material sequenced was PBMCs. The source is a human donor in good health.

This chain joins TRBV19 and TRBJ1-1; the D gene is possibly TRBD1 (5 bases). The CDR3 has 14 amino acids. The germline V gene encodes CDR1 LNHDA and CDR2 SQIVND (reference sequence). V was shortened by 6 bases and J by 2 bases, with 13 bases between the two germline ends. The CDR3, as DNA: TGTGCCAGTAGGGAACAGGTGATCAACACTGAAGCTTTCTTT. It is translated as CASREQVINTEAFF.

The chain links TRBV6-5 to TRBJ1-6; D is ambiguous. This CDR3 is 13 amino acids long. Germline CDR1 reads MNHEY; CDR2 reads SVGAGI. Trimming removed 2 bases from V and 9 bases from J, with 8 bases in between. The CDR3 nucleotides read TGTGCCAGCAGTTACGAGAGGGTTTCACCCCTCCACTTT. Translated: CASSYERVSPLHF.

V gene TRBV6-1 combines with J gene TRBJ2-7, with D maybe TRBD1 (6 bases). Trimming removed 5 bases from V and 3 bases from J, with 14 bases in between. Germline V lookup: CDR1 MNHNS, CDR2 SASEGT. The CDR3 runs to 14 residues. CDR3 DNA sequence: TGTGCCAGCAGTCCCTCAGGGGCTCTCTACGAGCAGTACTTC. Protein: CASSPSGALYEQYF.

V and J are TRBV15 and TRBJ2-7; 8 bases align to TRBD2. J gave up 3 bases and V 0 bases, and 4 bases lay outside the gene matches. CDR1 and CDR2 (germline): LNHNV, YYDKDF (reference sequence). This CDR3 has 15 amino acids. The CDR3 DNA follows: TGTGCCACCAGCAGAGATCAGAGCGGGGGCTACGAGCAGTACTTC. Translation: CATSRDQSGGYEQYF.

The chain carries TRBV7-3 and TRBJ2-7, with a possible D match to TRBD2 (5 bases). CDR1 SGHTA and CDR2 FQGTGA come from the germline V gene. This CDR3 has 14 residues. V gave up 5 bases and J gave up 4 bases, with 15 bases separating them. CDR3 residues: CASSAVAGGYEQYF. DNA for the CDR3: TGTGCCAGCAGCGCCGTAGCAGGCGGGTACGAGCAGTACTTC.

As DNA, the CDR3 is TGTGCCACCAGCAGTCACCAAGTAGCAACTAATGAAAAACTGTTTTTT. Translation gives CATSSHQVATNEKLFF. The V and J genes are TRBV15 and TRBJ1-4; D unclear. The CDR3 is 16 residues long. The germline V gene has CDR1 LNHNV and CDR2 YYDKDF (reference sequence). Trimming shortened V by 3 bases and J by 0 bases, and 11 bases separated the two germline ends.

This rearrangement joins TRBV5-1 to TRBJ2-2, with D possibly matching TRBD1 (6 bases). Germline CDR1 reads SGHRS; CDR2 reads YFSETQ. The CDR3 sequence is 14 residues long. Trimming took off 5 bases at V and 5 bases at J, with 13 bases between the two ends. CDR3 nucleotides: TGCGCCAGCAGTACGGGACAAAATACCGGGGAGCTGTTTTTT. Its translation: CASSTGQNTGELFF.

CDR3 DNA sequence: TGTGCCAGCAGCTTGGAACCTACAGGGGGGCTGCGTGAAAAACTGTTTTTT. Residues: CASSLEPTGGLREKLFF. The rearrangement joins TRBV5-5 to TRBJ1-4; 8 nucleotides agree with TRBD1. The germline CDR1 and CDR2 sequences are SGHKS and YYEKEE (reference sequence). Trimming removed 0 bases from V and 7 bases from J; junction bases left unmatched: 11. The CDR3 sequence is 17 residues long. Based on the CDR3 plus reference TRBV5-5 and TRBJ1-4, the full variable domain is DAGVTQSPTHLIKTRGQQVTLRCSPISGHKSVSWYQQVLGQGPQFIFQYYEKEERGRGNFPDRFSARQFPNYSSELNVNALLLGDSALYLCASSLEPTGGLREKLFFGSGTQLSVL.

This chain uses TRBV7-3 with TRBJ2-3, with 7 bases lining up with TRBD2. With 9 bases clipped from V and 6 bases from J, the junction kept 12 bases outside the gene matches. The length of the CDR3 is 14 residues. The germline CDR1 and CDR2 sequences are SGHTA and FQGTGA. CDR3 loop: CASSGRGTGDTQYF. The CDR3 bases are TGTGCCAGTTCGGGGCGGGGGACGGGGGATACGCAGTATTTT.

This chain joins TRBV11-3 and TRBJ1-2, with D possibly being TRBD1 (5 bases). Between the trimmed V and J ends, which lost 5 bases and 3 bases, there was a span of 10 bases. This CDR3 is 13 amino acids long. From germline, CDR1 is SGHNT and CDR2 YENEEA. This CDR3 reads CASSQDNYYGYTF. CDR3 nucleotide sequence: TGTGCCAGCAGCCAGGACAATTACTATGGCTACACCTTC.

The CDR3 bases are TGCAGCGTTGCGGGGGTCTCCTACAATGAGCAGTTCTTC. This sequence encodes CSVAGVSYNEQFF. The V gene is TRBV29-1, the J gene TRBJ2-1; D is perhaps TRBD2 (6 bases). The germline V and J ends were trimmed by 4 bases and 0 bases, with 7 bases remaining between them. CDR1 is SQVTM and CDR2 is ANQGSEA in the germline V gene. This CDR3 contains 13 residues.

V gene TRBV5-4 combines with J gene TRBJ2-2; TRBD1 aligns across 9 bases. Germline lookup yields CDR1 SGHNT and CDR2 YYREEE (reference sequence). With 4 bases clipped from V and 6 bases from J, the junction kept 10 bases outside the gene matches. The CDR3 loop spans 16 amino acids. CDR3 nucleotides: TGTGCCAGCAGCCAGGGACAGGGCGAGTTCGCCGGGGAGCTGTTTTTT. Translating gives CASSQGQGEFAGELFF.

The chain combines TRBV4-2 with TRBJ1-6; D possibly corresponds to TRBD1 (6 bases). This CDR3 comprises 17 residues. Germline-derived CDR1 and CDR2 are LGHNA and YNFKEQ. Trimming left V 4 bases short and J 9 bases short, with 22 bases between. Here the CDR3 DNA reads TGTGCCAGCAGCCCGGGCGCGGGGGGGCGCGGGGGTTCACCCCTCCACTTT. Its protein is CASSPGAGGRGGSPLHF.

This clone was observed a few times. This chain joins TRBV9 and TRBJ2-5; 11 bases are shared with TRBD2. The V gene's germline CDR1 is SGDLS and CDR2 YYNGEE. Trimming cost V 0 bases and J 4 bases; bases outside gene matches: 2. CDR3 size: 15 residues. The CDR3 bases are TGTGCCAGCAGCGTAGTAGCGGGGGGGCGAGAGACCCAGTACTTC. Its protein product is CASSVVAGGRETQYF.

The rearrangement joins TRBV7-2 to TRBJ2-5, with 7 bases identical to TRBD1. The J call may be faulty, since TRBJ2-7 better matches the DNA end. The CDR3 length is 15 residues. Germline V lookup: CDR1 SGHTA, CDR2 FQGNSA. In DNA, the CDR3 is TGTGCCAGCAGCTTAGACAGGGGAGTTTTCTACGAGCAGTACTTC. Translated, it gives CASSLDRGVFYEQYF.